Following are 15 T cell receptor beta chains from one sample sequenced in a study of CD8+ T cells in alopecia areata. Investigators isolated RNA and reverse transcribed it into cDNA to act as the sequencing template. Measured with immunoSEQ multiplex PCR; TCRdb has only the in-frame clones, and not every one. The profile shows around 140,000 clones, about 60% of them singletons. Sequencing was performed on CD4+ T cells sorted from blood, taken at week 0. Receptors were obtained from a human donor with alopecia areata.

The chain couples TRBV7-2 to TRBJ1-4, with D unclear. The CDR3 covers 15 residues. Trimming cost V 5 bases and J 0 bases, with 10 bases left between them. CDR1 and CDR2 from the germline V gene are SGHTA and FQGNSA. In DNA, the CDR3 is TGTGCCAGCAGCGCCCGGACCACAACTAATGAAAAACTGTTTTTT. Its translation is CASSARTTTNEKLFF.

The CDR3 region has the DNA TGCAGCGGGCGACAGAAAGGCTACACCTTC. Protein: CSGRQKGYTF. The chain carries TRBV29-1 and TRBJ1-2, with a tentative D call TRBD1 (5 bases). Trimming took 7 bases from V and 8 from J, leaving 11 bases between them. This CDR3 is 10 amino acids long. The V gene's germline CDR1 is SQVTM and CDR2 ANQGSEA.

The chain couples TRBV2 to TRBJ2-7, with TRBD1 matching over 10 bases. The CDR3 contains 15 residues. The trim removed 6 bases at V and 0 bases at J, leaving 5 bases unmatched. Germline V gene data show CDR1 as SNHLY and CDR2 as FYNNEI. The CDR3 nucleotides read TGTGCCAGCAGGGAGGGACAGGGGCCCTCCTACGAGCAGTACTTC. This translates into CASREGQGPSYEQYF.

This chain joins TRBV2 and TRBJ2-1; possibly TRBD1 or TRBD2 for D (5 bases each). The CDR3 totals 14 residues. CDR1 is SNHLY and CDR2 is FYNNEI in the germline V gene. Trimming pared 7 bases from V and 2 bases from J, leaving 12 bases between. The CDR3 here is CASKGDGAYNEQFF. In DNA form, the CDR3 reads TGTGCCAGCAAAGGGGACGGTGCCTACAATGAGCAGTTCTTC.

This chain connects TRBV10-3 to TRBJ1-2; D gene unclear. The CDR3 covers 17 residues. Germline V gene lookup returns CDR1 ENHRY and CDR2 SYGVKD. Deletions cut 4 bases from V and 2 bases from J, with 20 bases between. The CDR3 loop reads CAISGPGTAVTNYGYTF. The CDR3 DNA sequence: TGTGCCATCAGTGGTCCGGGCACGGCAGTAACCAACTATGGCTACACCTTC.

The rearrangement joins TRBV29-1 to TRBJ2-4; possibly TRBD2 for D (6 bases). Trimming pared 5 bases from V and 8 bases from J, leaving 16 bases between. The CDR3 is made up of 13 amino acids. Germline V gives CDR1 SQVTM, CDR2 ANQGSEA. The CDR3, as DNA: TGCAGCGTTCTGAAGGATGGGGAGGACATTCAGTACTTC. This translates into CSVLKDGEDIQYF.

The rearrangement joins TRBV29-1 to TRBJ1-1, with D hard to call. This CDR3 is built from 13 residues. V lost 6 bases to trimming and J lost 4 bases, with 15 bases between them. Germline CDR1 reads SQVTM; CDR2 reads ANQGSEA. In nucleotides, the CDR3 is TGCAGCGTCGATGTGGGGTTACCCACTGAAGCTTTCTTT. Its translation: CSVDVGLPTEAFF.

The gene calls are TRBV7-2 and TRBJ2-1; TRBD2 matches at 9 bases. In germline, CDR1 is SGHTA, CDR2 FQGNSA. Unmatched junction bases numbered 8, after V lost 7 bases and J lost 7 bases. The CDR3 length is 14 residues. DNA of the CDR3: TGTGCCAGCACCCTAGCGGGATCAATTAATGAGCAGTTCTTC. It specifies CASTLAGSINEQFF.

In this sample, this clone turned up a few times. The V and J genes are TRBV20-1 and TRBJ2-7, with unresolved D. The germline V and J ends were trimmed by 7 bases and 0 bases, with 7 bases remaining between them. Germline loops: CDR1 DFQATT, CDR2 SNEGSKA (reference sequence). This CDR3 comprises 11 residues. CDR3 sequence: CSVPFSYEQYF. The CDR3 bases are TGCAGTGTCCCGTTCTCCTACGAGCAGTACTTC.

This clone appeared a few times. This chain connects TRBV29-1 to TRBJ2-3; 8 nucleotides agree with TRBD2. The CDR3 covers 12 residues. Germline CDR1 and CDR2: SQVTM and ANQGSEA. V lost 7 bases, J lost 3 bases, and 3 bases stayed unmatched. The CDR3 reads CSAGTRTDTQYF. CDR3 bases: TGCAGCGCAGGGACTAGGACAGATACGCAGTATTTT.

This clone was found a few times. The chain recombines TRBV27 with TRBJ1-6; a possible D gene is TRBD1 (5 bases). Trimming shortened V by 5 bases and J by 13 bases, and 15 bases separated the two germline ends. CDR1 and CDR2 (germline): MNHEY, SMNVEV (reference sequence). The CDR3 length is 13 residues. CDR3 in amino acids: CASSTQTGTPLHF. CDR3 sequence (DNA): TGTGCCAGCAGTACCCAAACCGGGACCCCCCTCCACTTT.

The chain employs TRBV7-8 and TRBJ2-3; D is perhaps TRBD1 (5 bases). V was pared by 5 bases and J by 2 bases, with 17 bases between. This CDR3 comprises 16 residues. Germline V gene sequence: CDR1 SGHVS, CDR2 FQNEAQ. This CDR3 is CASSPPGRVTTDTQYF. The CDR3 region has the DNA TGTGCCAGCAGCCCGCCGGGCAGGGTTACCACAGATACGCAGTATTTT.

This chain joins TRBV29-1 and TRBJ1-5; maybe TRBD1 (5 bases). The CDR3 has 13 amino acids. With 4 bases removed from V and 5 bases from J, the gap between germline ends came to 12 bases. Looked up from germline, CDR1 is SQVTM and CDR2 is ANQGSEA. CDR3 loop: CSVASSGDQPQHF. Here the CDR3 DNA reads TGCAGCGTTGCTTCGTCGGGGGATCAGCCCCAGCATTTT.

This clone was recorded a few times. J is TRBJ1-2 and V is TRBV19, with 8 bases fitting TRBD1. V lost 6 bases and J lost 2; bases outside the gene matches: 5. CDR1 and CDR2 (germline): LNHDA, SQIVND (reference sequence). The CDR3 runs 14 residues. The CDR3 DNA is TGTGCCAGTAGAATACAGGGGGGGAACTATGGCTACACCTTC. This gives the protein CASRIQGGNYGYTF.

The chain recombines TRBV27 with TRBJ1-2, with TRBD1 identical over 7 bases. Germline V lookup: CDR1 MNHEY, CDR2 SMNVEV (reference sequence). Germline trimming cut 3 bases from V and 7 bases from J; bases unmatched to any gene: 8. The CDR3 extends over 14 amino acids. The CDR3 sequence is CASSFLTGVPGYTF. The DNA of the CDR3 is TGTGCCAGCAGTTTTCTCACAGGGGTTCCTGGCTACACCTTC.